One and the same sample provided the 14 T cell receptor beta chains below, sequenced in a study of tumor-infiltrating lymphocytes in primary liver carcinoma. Using a constant-region primer together with ProtoScript II reverse transcriptase, TCR beta cDNA was made from about 490 ng of total RNA. Libraries for TCR beta were built through three nested multiplex PCR rounds, which together made up a slightly modified ARM-PCR procedure. Researchers ran the first two PCR rounds for roughly 11 cycles each with TRBV1-TRBV30 forward primers and a C-beta reverse primer. TCRdb analysed the multiplex PCR reads with MiXCR anew, one entry per CDR3 protein. The table includes 22,000 or so distinct CDR3 sequences, approximately 80% detected once. Each 20-30 mg portion of unsorted bulk tissue served as the source for co-extraction of RNA and DNA. Sequencing input: liver tumor tissue from sampling region 2. Documented subset: tumor region T2, inferior pole. Source of these receptors: a woman in her thirties with primary liver carcinoma and hepatitis B virus infection.

In the case of this clonotype: The conserved final phenylalanine or tryptophan is absent from the CDR3, which likely points to a read error. The chain uses TRBV6-5 and TRBJ1-2; D not certain. Germline CDR1 and CDR2: MNHEY and SVGAGI. CDR3 length: 13 amino acids. CDR3 bases: TGTGTCAGCAGTGGAACGGTTAGCTATGGCTACACCCTT. Protein product: CVSSGTVSYGYTL.

About this clonotype: The junction departs from the called germline gene at one end, perhaps through a read error. This chain uses TRBV5-1 with TRBJ2-1; maybe TRBD2 (5 bases). Germline V lookup: CDR1 SGHRS, CDR2 YFSETQ. CDR3 length: 16 residues. In nucleotides, the CDR3 is TGCGCCAGCAGCTCTGCGATATCCCCGGGGTCCAATGAGCAATTCTTC. Its translation: CASSSAISPGSNEQFF.

The chain uses TRBV6-5 and TRBJ2-2; unclear D gene. V shed 8 bases and J shed 7 bases, with 20 bases lying between them. This CDR3 is 15 amino acids long. Germline V lookup: CDR1 MNHEY, CDR2 SVGAGI. This CDR3 reads CASCLEYRSVGELFF. Written as DNA, the CDR3 is TGTGCCAGCTGTCTCGAGTACCGTTCGGTCGGGGAGCTGTTTTTT.

With regard to this clonotype: A read error may produce the germline difference seen at one junction end. V usage is TRBV6-1 and J usage is TRBJ2-2; D might be TRBD1 or TRBD2, each matching 6 bases. The CDR3 sequence is 19 residues long. The germline CDR1 and CDR2 sequences are MNHNS and SASEGT. CDR3 sequence: CASSETLPGGTANTGELFF. In nucleotides, the CDR3 is TGTGCCAGCAGTGAAACCCTCCCCGGGGGCACCGCGAACACCGGGGAGCTGTTCTTT.

In the case of this clonotype: The junction differs from germline at one of its ends, possibly a read error. V usage is TRBV6-2 or TRBV6-3 and J usage is TRBJ2-3, with a tentative D call TRBD2 (6 bases). CDR1 and CDR2 from the germline V gene are MNHEY and SVGEGT. The CDR3 is 14 residues long. The CDR3 reads CASRYSMVRGTILF. The CDR3 DNA sequence: TGTGCCAGCAGGTACTCGATGGTGCGGGGCACTATTCTTTTT.

This clonotype was counted a few times. The final CDR3 position lacks the conserved phenylalanine or tryptophan, pointing to a likely read error. V and J are TRBV11-2 and TRBJ2-1, with TRBD2 matching over 7 bases. Germline loops: CDR1 SGHAT, CDR2 FQNNGV. V was pared by 1 base and J by 9 bases, with 3 bases of the junction left unmatched. The CDR3 loop spans 13 amino acids. CDR3 sequence: CASSLGRGFEQFL. The CDR3 DNA reads TGTGCCAGCAGCTTAGGGCGGGGGTTTGAGCAGTTCCTT.

In regard to this clonotype: At one end, the junction sequence differs from germline, possibly due to a read error. The chain is built from TRBV13 and TRBJ1-1, with a weak D call TRBD1 (6 bases). CDR3 length: 17 residues. Looked up from germline, CDR1 is PRHDT and CDR2 is FYEKMQ (reference sequence). This chain's CDR3 is CASSLGGFDIGGSEAFF. For the CDR3, the DNA is TGTGCCAGCAGCTTAGGAGGGTTTGATATTGGGGGCTCTGAAGCATTCTTT. The full variable domain, its missing parts supplied by reference TRBV13 and TRBJ1-1, is AAGVIQSPRHLIKEKRETATLKCYPIPRHDTVYWYQQGPGQDPQFLISFYEKMQSDKGSIPDRFSAQQFSDYHSELNMSSLELGDSALYFCASSLGGFDIGGSEAFFGQGTRLTVV.

This clonotype was seen only a few times. The germline gene is not matched at one end of the junction; a read error may be the cause. The gene calls are TRBV6-2 or TRBV6-3 and TRBJ1-2; D not resolved. CDR3 length: 12 amino acids. Germline assignment: CDR1 MNHEY and CDR2 SVGEGT. CDR3 region: CTSSYLRNGYTF. CDR3 nucleotides: TGTACCAGCAGTTACCTCCGAAATGGCTACACCTTC.

Points on this clonotype: The junction and the germline gene differ at one end; a read error may be behind it. The genes are TRBV11-2 and TRBJ1-1; 8 bases agree with TRBD1. CDR1 and CDR2 from the germline V gene are SGHAT and FQNNGV. The CDR3 is made up of 14 amino acids. CDR3 residues: CAGRCTGGGAEAFF. The DNA of the CDR3 is TGTGCCGGCAGATGTACAGGGGGGGGGGCTGAAGCTTTCTTT.

A note on this clonotype: Just one base apart from a much larger clone, this may be a read error. The chain couples TRBV12-3 or TRBV12-4 to TRBJ2-7, with D possibly TRBD1 on 6 matching bases. CDR3 length equals 15 residues. V lost 10 bases and J 4 bases, leaving 23 bases between the germline ends. The CDR3, as DNA: TGTGCCAACCCACAATCCAGTACACAGGGTTACGAGCAGTACTTC. It specifies CANPQSSTQGYEQYF.

This clonotype was counted only a few times. CDR3 DNA sequence: TGCGCCAGCCGCCCCCGGGCGGGCGGGAGGGCGGGCAATACGCAGTATTTT. Translating gives CASRPRAGGRAGNTQYF. The V gene is TRBV4-3, the J gene TRBJ2-3; 9 bases are a match to TRBD2. Germline CDR1 and CDR2: LGHNA and YSLEER. Unmatched junction bases numbered 19, after V lost 8 bases and J lost 7 bases. The length of the CDR3 is 17 residues.

Turning to this clonotype: A junction boundary mismatches the germline segment, possibly from a read error. The rearrangement links TRBV5-6 to TRBJ1-6; no clear D. The CDR3 sequence is 14 residues long. CDR1 SGHDT and CDR2 YYEEEE come from the germline V gene. The CDR3 here is CASSLVTLGSPIPF. Written as DNA, the CDR3 is TGTGCCAGCAGCCTGGTAACACTGGGATCACCCATCCCCTTT. Combining the CDR3 with reference TRBV5-6 and TRBJ1-6 gives the whole variable domain DAGVTQSPTHLIKTRGQQVTLRCSPKSGHDTVSWYQQALGQGPQFIFQYYEEEERQRGNFPDRFSGHQFPNYSSELNVNALLLGDSALYLCASSLVTLGSPIPFGNGTRLTVT.

Note on this clonotype: One end of the junction is discordant with germline, which a read error may explain. V gene TRBV4-1 combines with J gene TRBJ2-1, with D hard to call. Germline V gene lookup returns CDR1 MGHRA and CDR2 YSYEKL. This CDR3 has 13 residues. The DNA of the CDR3 is TGCTCCAGCAGCCAAGGAGTGTACAATGGGCAGTTCTTC. Translating it yields CSSSQGVYNGQFF.

As to this clonotype: At one end the junction does not follow the germline gene, possibly because of a read error. The chain uses TRBV11-2 and TRBJ1-2, with D uncertain. CDR3 size: 14 residues. CDR1 and CDR2 from the germline V gene are SGHAT and FQNNGV. The CDR3 region is CTSSLREANYDYTF. In nucleotides, the CDR3 is TGTACCAGCAGCTTAAGGGAAGCCAACTATGACTACACCTTC.